Here is one T cell receptor beta chain with its context. Its antigen is as yet unknown. The data derive from a study of T cell responses to AZD1222 COVID-19 vaccine. Study-wide findings and caveats: Donors in the cohort were predominantly white British and more often female, and clonal diversity was possibly underestimated. The reported proportion of spike-specific TCRs targeting unmutated variant regions was nearly half. CD4 TCRs covered the whole spike, strongest at regions 160-218 and 743-854. Researchers took repertoire samples only after the peak T cell response had come.

Method: immunoSEQ multiplex PCR; TCRdb's copy keeps in-frame clones and lacks some. The sample yields 75,000 to 85,000 clones, roughly 88% seen once. The CDR3 totals 15 residues. Trimming cost V 3 bases and J 0 bases, with 9 bases left between them. The V gene's germline CDR1 is LNHDA and CDR2 SQIVND (reference sequence). The clonotype comes from an adult who received the AZD1222 COVID-19 vaccine. J is TRBJ1-3 and V is TRBV19; D unclear. This material consisted of peripheral blood, taken 28 days after the second AZD1222 dose. The CDR3 coding sequence is TGTGCCAGTAGTATTATACAAAGCTCTGGAAACACCATATATTTT. Amino acid sequence: CASSIIQSSGNTIYF.